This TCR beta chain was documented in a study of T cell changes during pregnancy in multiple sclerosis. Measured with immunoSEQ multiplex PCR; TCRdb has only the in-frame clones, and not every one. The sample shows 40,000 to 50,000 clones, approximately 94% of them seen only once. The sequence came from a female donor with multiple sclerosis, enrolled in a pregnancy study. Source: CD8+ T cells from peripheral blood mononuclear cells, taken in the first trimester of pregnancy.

The CDR3 bases are TGTGCCAGCAGCTTAAGTGGGCTAGCGGGAGTTGGGGAAGAGACCCAGTACTTC. Protein: CASSLSGLAGVGEETQYF. The genes are TRBV7-8 and TRBJ2-5; 10 nucleotides match TRBD2. This CDR3 contains 18 residues. Looked up from germline, CDR1 is SGHVS and CDR2 is FQNEAQ. V lost 2 bases, J lost 3 bases, and 12 bases stayed unmatched.